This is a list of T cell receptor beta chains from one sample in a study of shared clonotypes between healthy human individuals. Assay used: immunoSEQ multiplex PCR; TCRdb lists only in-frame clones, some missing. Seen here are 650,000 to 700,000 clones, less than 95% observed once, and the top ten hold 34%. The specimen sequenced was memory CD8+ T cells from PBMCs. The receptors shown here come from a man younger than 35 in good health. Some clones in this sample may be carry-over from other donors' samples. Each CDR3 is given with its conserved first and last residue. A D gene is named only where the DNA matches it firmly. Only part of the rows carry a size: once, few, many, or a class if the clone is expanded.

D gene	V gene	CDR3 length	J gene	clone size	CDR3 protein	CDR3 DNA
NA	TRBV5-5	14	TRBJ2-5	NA	CASSSTQREETQYF	TGTGCCAGCAGCTCCACACAGCGGGAAGAGACCCAGTACTTC
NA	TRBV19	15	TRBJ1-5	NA	CASSPFLYSNQPQHF	TGTGCCAGTTCCCCGTTTCTCTATAGCAATCAGCCCCAGCATTTT
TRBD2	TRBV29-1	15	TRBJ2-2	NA	CSARRTSGSTGELFF	TGCAGCGCGAGGCGGACTAGCGGGAGCACCGGGGAGCTGTTTTTT
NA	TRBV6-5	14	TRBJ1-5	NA	CASRNRRTNQPQHF	TGTGCCAGCAGAAATAGGAGGACGAATCAGCCCCAGCATTTT
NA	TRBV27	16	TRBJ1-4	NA	CASSLSREGTNEKLFF	TGTGCCAGCAGTTTAAGCAGGGAAGGGACTAATGAAAAACTGTTTTTT
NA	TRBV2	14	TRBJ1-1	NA	CASKLGTGNTEAFF	TGTGCCAGCAAGCTAGGGACGGGAAACACTGAAGCTTTCTTT
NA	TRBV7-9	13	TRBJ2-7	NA	CAAAVSESYEQYF	TGTGCCGCGGCAGTCTCGGAATCCTACGAGCAGTACTTC
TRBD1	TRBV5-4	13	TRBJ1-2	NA	CASSTDRVGGYTF	TGTGCCAGCAGTACGGACAGGGTAGGTGGCTACACCTTC
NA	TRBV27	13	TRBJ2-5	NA	CASKGYEGETQYF	TGTGCCAGCAAGGGGTATGAAGGAGAGACCCAGTACTTC
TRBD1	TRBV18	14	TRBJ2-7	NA	CASSPGQGAYEQYF	TGTGCCAGCTCACCAGGACAGGGGGCTTACGAGCAGTACTTC
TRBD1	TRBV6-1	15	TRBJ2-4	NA	CASSPTDRQVRIQYF	TGTGCCAGCAGCCCCACGGACAGGCAAGTAAGGATTCAGTACTTC
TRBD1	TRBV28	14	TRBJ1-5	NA	CASRTGVRNQPQHF	TGTGCCAGCAGGACAGGGGTAAGGAATCAGCCCCAGCATTTT
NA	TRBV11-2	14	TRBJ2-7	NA	CASRARSDPYEQYF	TGTGCCAGCAGGGCGAGAAGCGATCCCTACGAGCAGTACTTC
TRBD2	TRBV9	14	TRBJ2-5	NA	CASSAAAGGKTQYF	TGTGCCAGCAGCGCTGCAGCGGGAGGAAAGACCCAGTACTTC
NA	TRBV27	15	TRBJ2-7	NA	CASSPTGGRAYEQYF	TGTGCCAGCAGCCCGACAGGCGGAAGGGCCTACGAGCAGTACTTC
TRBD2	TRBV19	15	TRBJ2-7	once	CASSDSGSGSYEQYF	TGTGCCAGTAGTGATAGCGGGAGCGGGTCGTACGAGCAGTACTTC
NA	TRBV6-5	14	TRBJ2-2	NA	CASSYGSGTGELFF	TGTGCCAGCAGTTACGGCAGCGGCACCGGGGAGCTGTTTTTT
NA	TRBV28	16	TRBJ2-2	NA	CASSLEAVLNTGELFF	TGTGCCAGCAGCCTCGAAGCAGTACTGAACACCGGGGAGCTGTTTTTT
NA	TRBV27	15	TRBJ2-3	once	CASSFWERGTDTQYF	TGTGCCAGCAGTTTCTGGGAGCGGGGCACAGATACGCAGTATTTT
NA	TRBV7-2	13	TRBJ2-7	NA	CASSWTVSYEQYF	TGTGCCAGCAGCTGGACCGTCTCCTACGAGCAGTACTTC
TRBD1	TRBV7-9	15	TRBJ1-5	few	CASSLEGQGFQPQHF	TGTGCCAGCAGCTTAGAGGGACAGGGGTTCCAGCCCCAGCATTTT
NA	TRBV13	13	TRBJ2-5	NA	CASSLEGGETQYF	TGTGCCAGCAGCTTAGAGGGTGGGGAGACCCAGTACTTC
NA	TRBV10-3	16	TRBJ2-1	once	CAISESSAGILNEQFF	TGTGCCATCAGTGAGTCAAGCGCGGGAATATTGAATGAGCAGTTCTTC
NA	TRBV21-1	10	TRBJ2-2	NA	CASCRGELFF	TGTGCCAGCTGTCGCGGGGAGCTGTTTTTT
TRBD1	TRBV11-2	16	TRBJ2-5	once	CASSARRTGGVETQYF	TGTGCCAGCAGCGCGAGAAGGACAGGGGGCGTAGAGACCCAGTACTTC
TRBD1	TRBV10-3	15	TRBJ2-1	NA	CAISPDRESINEQFF	TGTGCCATCAGTCCGGACAGGGAGTCAATCAATGAGCAGTTCTTC
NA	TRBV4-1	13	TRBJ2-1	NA	CASSRNTRTEQFF	TGCGCCAGCAGCCGTAATACCCGAACGGAGCAGTTCTTC
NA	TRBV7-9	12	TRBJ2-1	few	CASSQTSYEQFF	TGTGCCAGCAGCCAGACTAGTTATGAGCAGTTCTTC
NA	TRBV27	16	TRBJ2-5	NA	CASSKRGAGGLETQYF	TGTGCCAGCAGTAAGCGGGGGGCAGGGGGCTTAGAGACCCAGTACTTC
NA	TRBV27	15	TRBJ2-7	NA	CASIPRAGGGYEQYF	TGTGCCAGCATCCCGAGGGCAGGGGGAGGGTACGAGCAGTACTTC
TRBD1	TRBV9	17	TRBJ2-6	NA	CASGTGTGGSGANVLTF	TGTGCCAGCGGCACCGGGACAGGGGGCTCTGGGGCCAACGTCCTGACTTTC
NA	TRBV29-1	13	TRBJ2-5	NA	CSVGQPLQETQYF	TGCAGCGTTGGACAGCCTCTCCAAGAGACCCAGTACTTC
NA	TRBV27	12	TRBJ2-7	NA	CASRDSGNEQYF	TGTGCCAGCAGGGACAGTGGTAACGAGCAGTACTTC
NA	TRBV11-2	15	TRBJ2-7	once	CASSSRTASSYEQYF	TGTGCCAGCAGCTCCCGGACAGCGAGCTCCTACGAGCAGTACTTC
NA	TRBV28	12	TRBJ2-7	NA	CASSASFYEQYF	TGTGCCAGCAGTGCTTCGTTCTACGAGCAGTACTTC
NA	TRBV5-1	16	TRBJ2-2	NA	CASSSSGGWNTGELFF	TGCGCCAGCAGCTCGTCGGGGGGCTGGAACACCGGGGAGCTGTTTTTT
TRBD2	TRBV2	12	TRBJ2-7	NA	CASTLAGEEQYF	TGTGCCAGCACCCTAGCGGGAGAGGAGCAGTACTTC
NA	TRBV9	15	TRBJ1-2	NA	CASSVGGRTNYGYTF	TGTGCCAGCAGCGTAGGTGGCAGGACTAACTATGGCTACACCTTC
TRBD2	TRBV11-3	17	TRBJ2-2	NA	CASSSILAGVETGELFF	TGTGCCAGCAGCTCCATTTTAGCGGGAGTAGAGACCGGGGAGCTGTTTTTT
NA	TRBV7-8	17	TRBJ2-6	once	CASSFIDILYGANVLTF	TGTGCCAGCAGCTTTATAGACATCCTCTATGGGGCCAACGTCCTGACTTTC
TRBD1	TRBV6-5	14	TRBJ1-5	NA	CASSGGTGTQPQHF	TGTGCCAGCAGCGGCGGGACAGGTACTCAGCCCCAGCATTTT
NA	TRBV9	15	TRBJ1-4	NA	CASSVATRGNEKLFF	TGTGCCAGCAGCGTAGCTACGAGGGGCAATGAAAAACTGTTTTTT
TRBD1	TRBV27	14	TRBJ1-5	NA	CASRSRTGSQPQHF	TGTGCCAGCAGATCGAGGACAGGGTCTCAGCCCCAGCATTTT
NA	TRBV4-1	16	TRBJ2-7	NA	CASSQAPNGPSYEQYF	TGCGCCAGCAGCCAAGCACCCAACGGCCCCTCCTACGAGCAGTACTTC
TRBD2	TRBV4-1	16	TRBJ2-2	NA	CASKLAAVTNTGELFF	TGCGCCAGCAAACTAGCGGCGGTTACGAACACCGGGGAGCTGTTTTTT
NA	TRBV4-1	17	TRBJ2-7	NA	CASSQVTGMLGGYEQYF	TGCGCCAGCAGCCAAGTAACAGGAATGCTAGGGGGCTACGAGCAGTACTTC
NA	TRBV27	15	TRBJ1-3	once	CASSPKSGGGNTIYF	TGTGCCAGCAGTCCTAAGTCCGGAGGTGGAAACACCATATATTTT
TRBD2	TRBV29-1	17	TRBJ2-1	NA	CSVEPLLARSSYNEQFF	TGCAGCGTTGAACCCCTACTAGCGCGAAGCTCCTACAATGAGCAGTTCTTC
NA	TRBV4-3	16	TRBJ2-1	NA	CASSQFASGEWNEQFF	TGCGCCAGCAGCCAATTCGCGTCGGGAGAGTGGAATGAGCAGTTCTTC
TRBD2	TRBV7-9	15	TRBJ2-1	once	CASSLPTSGSHEQFF	TGTGCCAGCAGCTTACCGACTAGCGGGAGCCATGAGCAGTTCTTC
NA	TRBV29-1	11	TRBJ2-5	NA	CSVGIGETQYF	TGCAGCGTTGGAATCGGAGAGACCCAGTACTTC
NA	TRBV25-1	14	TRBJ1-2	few	CASSGREKSYGYTF	TGTGCCAGCAGTGGCAGGGAGAAGAGCTATGGCTACACCTTC
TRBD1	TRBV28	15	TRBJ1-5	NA	CASRGTGGSNQPQHF	TGTGCCAGCAGGGGAACAGGGGGGAGCAATCAGCCCCAGCATTTT